The present entry profiles one T cell receptor (beta chain) with its context. No antigen is known for it. These data belong to a study of T cell repertoires in cytomegalovirus infection. Study-wide background: HLA-C-restricted CMV epitopes, recently identified, and well-studied HLA-B-restricted ones were used by the study. CMV infection and matching HLA type were both indicated by public TCR beta signatures. Study-wide results and limits: Dominant in the ex vivo response were TCR beta clonotypes restricted by HLA-C and specific for CMV.

In TCRdb, the reads were re-called with MiXCR into one record per CDR3 protein. The sample shows around 540,000 distinct CDR3 sequences, 33% of them seen only once. Sample: cultured PBMCs, taken from culture after CMV antigen stimulation. The TCR originated in a human donor in good health (CMV status not recorded). Some clones in this sample may be carry-over from other donors' samples.

CDR3: CSARDEGRSLRVQYF. The CDR3 DNA is TGCAGTGCTAGAGATGAAGGTCGCTCCCTCCGGGTGCAGTACTTC. The gene calls are TRBV20-1 and TRBJ2-7; D unclear. Per germline, CDR1 DFQATT and CDR2 SNEGSKA (reference sequence). The CDR3 totals 15 residues. V was cut by 0 bases and J by 9 bases, with 21 bases left in between.